This T cell receptor beta chain is drawn from a study of human T cells and chemical hapten exposure (dated by TCRdb to the early 2020s). With respect to the entire study: For sensitization, 2% DPC in acetone was applied to a 2 cm by 2 cm area of upper inner arm skin. Weekly therapeutic DPC doses were additionally applied to the scalp of patients throughout the roughly 24-week study period. Patch testing on the upper back used Finn chambers containing 0.01% DPC, with scoring done after 6 days according to International Contact Dermatitis Research Group standards. The patient cohort, mostly female, included alopecia areata with under or over 50% scalp involvement, alopecia totalis and alopecia universalis. Libraries were pooled for sequencing, and per-sample TCR yields varied mainly because of small differences in library volumes within the pool. This study followed changes in the peripheral blood TCR repertoire in vivo during primary and secondary sensitization of alopecia patients to the hapten diphenylcyclopropenone (DPC). Blood was sampled from patients pre-sensitization (week 0) and at 2, 6 and about 24 weeks after DPC sensitization. Blood for TCR sequencing was provided by twenty-nine alopecia patients at one to four time points (pre-sensitization, 2, 6 and 24 weeks).

CDR1 SGHKS and CDR2 YYEKEE were looked up in the germline V gene (reference sequence). Its CDR3 holds 15 amino acids, cysteine through phenylalanine. The DNA shown is the 45-base CDR3, in frame from base 1. V is shortened by 2 bases, J by 4 bases, and the region joining them spans 15 bases. This clonotype showed up just a few times. Its recognized antigen is unknown. Base qualities were left out, and no much larger clone turns up one base away. What the work shows at the level of the full study, not this receptor alone: DPC sensitization did not change the number of TCRs with a frequency above 1 in 1000, and there was no evidence of changes in global repertoire structure. Expanded TCRs formed significantly more large CDR3 similarity clusters than pre-sensitization or healthy control sets, consistent with antigen-driven responses. Repeated subsampling changed both the strength of the expansion versus patch-test correlation and the threshold at which the correlation became significant. Because every patient had alopecia, a presumed autoimmune disease, the patients' immune response might differ from that of healthy individuals. Patch test score correlated positively with the number of PT1 expanded TCRs, reaching significance at thresholds 8, 16 and 32 but not at 4.

Library preparation was by RACE. The reads were generated on a NextSeq 500. During library preparation, unique molecular identifiers were attached to individual cDNA molecules so that TCRs could be counted in a quantitative, reproducible way. Each blood RNA sample was used to sequence both TCR alpha and TCR beta chains. The study's processing was this. Samples had a median of roughly 98,000 TCRs, with a range from roughly 23,224 to 750,000. The Decombinator software suite was used to annotate the V, J and CDR3 of the TCR reads. Every sample was subsampled to the same number of TCRs (28,000) for the PS versus PT1 abundance plots. TCRs were defined as expanded if absent before sensitization and observed at least eight times at the 2-week time point. The public sequencing data were trimmed at Q25 with fastp and processed into clonotypes with MiXCR by TCRdb, which kept only in-frame beta chains. Every entry covers one CDR3 protein and lists the most common genes and DNA from its rows. The V and J calls reflect TCRdb's pipeline rather than the authors' work. The table for this sample lists about 120,000 distinct CDR3 sequences; around 13% of them were counted only once. The ten largest clones add up to about 0.9% of the sample.

Interpreted using the paper, the time point label stands for: patch test 1, 2 weeks after DPC sensitization. This sample's treatment or condition label indicates: therapeutic diphenylcyclopropenone sensitization with weekly scalp DPC. Blood at each patch-test visit was drawn before the patch test was applied. To be eligible, patients had to be aged 18 to 70, diagnosed with alopecia and judged suitable for DPC therapy, while pregnant patients were excluded. Total RNA was isolated from unfractionated whole blood collected in Tempus Blood RNA tubes. This clonotype was obtained from a man between 18 and 35 years old with alopecia areata. Some clones in this sample may be carry-over from other donors' samples. This chain joins TRBV5-5 to TRBJ1-2, with an unclear D gene assignment. Sequencing was performed on whole blood, taken in connection with sensitization to the hapten diphenylcyclopropenone (DPC). At the DNA level, the sequence is TGTGCCAGCAGCTTAACTCCGAGACCCTTCTATGGCTACACCTTC. This is translated as CASSLTPRPFYGYTF.